Included here is one TCR beta chain sequence, with context. This clonotype appeared many times. The antigen it binds to is not known. Within one base of it there is no much larger clone, and no base qualities were kept. This sample is drawn from a study of spatial heterogeneity in lung cancer (dated by TCRdb to the late 2010s). A note on the overall study: Beta-chain transcripts were consistently detected in greater numbers than alpha-chain transcripts, which likely reflected higher beta-chain transcript abundance. In the raw uncorrected reads, each unique combination of TCR and UMI appeared more than ten times on average. The study quantitatively compared TCR alpha and beta repertoires across multiple tumor regions, matched nontumor lung and blood in non-small cell lung cancer. Nonsynonymous mutation counts, determined by whole-exome sequencing of tumor tissue, were related to features of the TCR repertoire. Both alpha and beta chains were TCR-sequenced in 200 to 250 tumor regions, fewer than 80 matched nontumor lung samples and some 50 PBMC samples obtained at surgery. What the study reported, not specific to this receptor: Additional single-cell paired TCR alpha and beta sequencing was considered necessary to confirm, at a functional level, the hypothesis that regional TCRs recognize regional mutations. Ubiquitous expanded tumor TCRs were found in blood more often at tumor resection than at routine follow-up.

Library method: 5' RACE. Data came from a NextSeq 500. In the TCR library protocol, a unique molecular identifier was attached to each TCR cDNA molecule so that PCR and sequencing errors could be corrected. The authors' pipeline ran thus. Decombinator tools were used for TCR identification, UMI-based error correction and CDR3 extraction. Expanded TCRs were defined as those above a frequency of 2 per 1,000, corresponding to the top 1% of the tumor frequency distribution. Renyi diversity was calculated using the R vegan package after each repertoire was subsampled 100 times to 5,000 TCRs. To build CDR3 similarity networks, amino acid triplet string-kernel similarity was used, and CDR3s were connected when their pairwise similarity was above 0.82. TCRdb trimmed public reads at Q25 via fastp, called clones via MiXCR and kept in-frame beta chains. Rows are unified per CDR3 protein, each entry keeping the most common DNA and genes. It is TCRdb's table, rather than the study itself, that gives the V and J calls and clone size. For this sample there are about 21,000 distinct CDR3 sequences; around 5.8% appear just once. The ten largest make up 30% to 40% of the sample.

The germline V gene specifies SGHAT as CDR1 and FQNNGV as CDR2. V sheds 1 base and J sheds 0 bases, leaving 10 bases between their ends. CDR3 length: 16 amino acids, cysteine to phenylalanine. Only the CDR3 region is kept as DNA, spanning 48 bases read in frame from base 1. The time point label here, explained by the study, means: sample taken at primary tumor resection. Samples were obtained from approximately 77 patients with early-stage, untreated non-small cell lung cancer from the lung TRACERx cohort. TCR sequencing used whole RNA extracted from tumor and nontumor lung tissue, or from cryopreserved PBMC samples, without cell sorting. Only patients for whom sufficient RNA was available from at least two tumor regions were selected for TCR sequencing.

The receptor chain draws on TRBV11-2 and TRBJ2-1; there is no confident call for the D gene. This clonotype originated in a male donor with early-stage non-small cell lung cancer. Sequenced here: PBMCs, sampled at surgery. The DNA sequence is TGTGCCAGCAGCTTAGTGAAAGGCCTCTCCTACAATGAGCAGTTCTTC. This yields the protein CASSLVKGLSYNEQFF.